This T cell receptor (beta chain) was sequenced during a study of CD8 T cells in ankylosing spondylitis (TCRdb year 2017). Some background on the complete study: T cell receptor beta repertoires were profiled in healthy donors and ankylosing spondylitis patients so that disease-linked TCR variants could be found. The full study cohort was made up of roughly 25 ankylosing spondylitis patients and 108 healthy donors. Samples of peripheral blood were taken, and for ankylosing spondylitis patients, synovial fluid was collected as well. General findings and caveats noted by the study authors: Some motif variants were previously reported in synovial fluid and blood of reactive arthritis patients, suggesting common disease-initiation mechanisms. The disease-linked clones were reported to be significantly enriched in matched synovial fluid samples from ankylosing spondylitis patients. Blood from ankylosing spondylitis patients appeared to be characterized by a TCR beta motif composed of eight highly homologous amino acid variants. A CD8+ phenotype was shown by the disease-linked clones, which were found at relatively low frequencies in peripheral blood.

From a lookup of the germline V gene, CDR1 and CDR2 are SGHRS and YFSETQ. Taken from cysteine to phenylalanine, the CDR3 has 15 residues. Left in the record is the CDR3 DNA by itself, 45 bases read in frame from the first base. V ends up 5 bases short and J 2 bases short, with an unmatched junction base count of 4. This clonotype has a count of ten or more. What antigen it recognizes has not been identified. Nothing much larger sits one base from this clone, and base qualities are not available. Instrument used: Illumina HiSeq 2500. Quantitative 5'-RACE with molecular barcodes was used to prepare TCR beta libraries. As for the authors' bioinformatics: A new computational method, built on a probabilistic model of VDJ rearrangement, was used to identify disease-linked TCR variants. Starting from the raw public reads, TCRdb applied fastp trimming at Q25, assembled clones with MiXCR and retained in-frame beta chains. Each entry merges the rows of one CDR3 protein and shows their most common DNA and genes. V and J calls and clone size were set by TCRdb, not the authors. For this sample there are about 130,000 distinct CDR3 sequences; about 7% appear just once. Clones ranked in the top ten supply 9.5% to 15% of the sample.

The sequenced sample was blood, either unsorted or a sorted T cell fraction (not recorded which). This clonotype originated in a male donor with ankylosing spondylitis or in good health (not recorded which). Recombination joined TRBV5-1 with TRBJ1-5; a stretch of 10 junction bases matches TRBD1. The CDR3 protein sequence reads: CASRWGTGGNQPQHF. The nucleotides read TGCGCCAGCAGATGGGGGACAGGGGGCAATCAGCCCCAGCATTTT.